The T cell receptor (beta chain) described here comes from a study of cytomegalovirus exposure and HLA in healthy donors. Study outcomes and limitations: A later look showed TCR association rates differing by HLA locus, highest for DRB1 and lowest for HLA-C. Under in vitro conditions, a few CMV-associated chains were confirmed as specific for CMV antigens. Some V segments (TRBV6-2 and TRBV6-3 among them) were excluded as indistinguishable.

Remarks on this clone: The antigen is undetermined.

Germline V CDR1 and CDR2: SGHTA, FQGNSA. The ends were cut back, 8 bases at V and 2 bases at J, with 16 bases in the middle. The CDR3 sequence is 15 residues long. PCR involved 60 Vbeta and 13 Jbeta primers. Generated by immunoSEQ multiplex PCR, the TCRdb table keeps only in-frame clones and is missing some. The profile shows 75,000 to 80,000 clones, around 80% of them singletons. The clonotype was recovered from a male donor in good health and CMV-seronegative. The sample taken for sequencing was PBMCs. The chain employs TRBV7-2 and TRBJ1-5, with D perhaps TRBD1 (6 bases). The CDR3 coding sequence is TGTGCCAGCTCCCGAGGGGGTGGGGGCAATCAGCCCCAGCATTTT. Protein product: CASSRGGGGNQPQHF. Based on the CDR3 plus reference TRBV7-2 and TRBJ1-5, the full variable domain is GAGVSQSPSNKVTEKGKDVELRCDPISGHTALYWYRQSLGQGLEFLIYFQGNSAPDKSGLPSDRFSAERTGGSVSTLTIQRTQQEDSAVYLCASSRGGGGNQPQHFGDGTRLSIL.